The clone carrying this TCR beta chain was seen a few times. Antigen unknown. CDR3 length equals 12 residues. Between the trimmed V and J ends, which lost 4 bases and 11 bases, there was a span of 14 bases. The germline gives CDR1 ENHRY, CDR2 SYGVKD. The data belong to a study of T-cell memory formation after mild COVID-19. Study-wide results and limits: Contracting clones, day 15 to 85, had balanced CD4/CD8, and later expanders favored CD4+. Pre-infection memory contained some responding clones, which suggested that cross-reactive memory had joined.

TCR alpha and TCR beta cDNA libraries carrying sample barcodes and UMIs came from 5'RACE with constant-segment primers. TCRdb re-called the 5' RACE reads through MiXCR, storing one row per CDR3 protein. Here the sample spans more than 350,000 distinct CDR3 sequences, approximately 15% being singletons. The source of this sequence is a man aged 18 to 30 who had mild COVID-19 (a few samples of this study predate the infection). Cell type and time point are not known. The chain recombines TRBV10-3 with TRBJ1-1; possible D gene TRBD1, 5 bases. Source material: PBMCs or a T cell subset sorted from them (not recorded which). Here the CDR3 DNA reads TGTGCCATCAGTGCTATGGGGGTCGTGGCTTTCTTT. This translates into CAISAMGVVAFF.